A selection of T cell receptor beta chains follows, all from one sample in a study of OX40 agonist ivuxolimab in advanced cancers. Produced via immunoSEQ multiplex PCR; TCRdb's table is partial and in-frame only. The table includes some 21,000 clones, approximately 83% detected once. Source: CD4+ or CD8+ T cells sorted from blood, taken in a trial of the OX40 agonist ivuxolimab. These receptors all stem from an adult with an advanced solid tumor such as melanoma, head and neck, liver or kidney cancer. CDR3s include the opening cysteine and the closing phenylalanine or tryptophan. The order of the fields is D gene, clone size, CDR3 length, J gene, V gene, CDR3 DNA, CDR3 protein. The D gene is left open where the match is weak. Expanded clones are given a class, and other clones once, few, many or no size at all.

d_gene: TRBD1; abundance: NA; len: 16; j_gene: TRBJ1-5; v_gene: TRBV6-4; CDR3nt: TGTGCCAGCAGTGATAGGAGGGGGCAGCGGTATCAGCCCCAGCATTTT; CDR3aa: CASSDRRGQRYQPQHF
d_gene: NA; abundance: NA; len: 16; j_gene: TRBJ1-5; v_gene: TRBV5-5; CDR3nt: TGTGCCAGCAGCTTCGGGTCGGGGATTCATATGGAGCCCCAGCATTTT; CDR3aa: CASSFGSGIHMEPQHF
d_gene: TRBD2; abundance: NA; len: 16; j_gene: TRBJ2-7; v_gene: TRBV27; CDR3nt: TGTGCCAGCAGTTTATCTGCCCCGGGGGGATCCTACGAGCAGTACTTC; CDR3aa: CASSLSAPGGSYEQYF
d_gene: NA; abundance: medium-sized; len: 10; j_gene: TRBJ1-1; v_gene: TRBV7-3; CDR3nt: TGTGCCAGCAGCGCTTATATAGCTTTCTTT; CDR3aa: CASSAYIAFF
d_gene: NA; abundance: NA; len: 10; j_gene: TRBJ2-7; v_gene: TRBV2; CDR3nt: TGTGCCAGCAGTATGTACGAGCAGTACTTC; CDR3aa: CASSMYEQYF
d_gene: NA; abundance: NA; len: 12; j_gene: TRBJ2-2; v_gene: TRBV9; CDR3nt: TGTGCCAGCAGCACCACGGTCGGGGAGCTGTTTTTT; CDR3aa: CASSTTVGELFF
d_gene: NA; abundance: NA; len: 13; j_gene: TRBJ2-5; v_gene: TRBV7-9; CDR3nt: TGTGCCAGCAGCCAGATCCTCCAAGAGACCCAGTACTTC; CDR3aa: CASSQILQETQYF
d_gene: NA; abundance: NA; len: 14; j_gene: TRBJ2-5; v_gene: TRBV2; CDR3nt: TGTGCCAGCAGAGACAACAGGGAGCGGGAGACCCAGTACTTC; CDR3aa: CASRDNRERETQYF
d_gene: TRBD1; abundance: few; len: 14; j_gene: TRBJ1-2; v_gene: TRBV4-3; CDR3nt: TGCGCCAGCAGCGAAGGGGGCGGGTCCTATGGCTACACCTTC; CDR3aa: CASSEGGGSYGYTF
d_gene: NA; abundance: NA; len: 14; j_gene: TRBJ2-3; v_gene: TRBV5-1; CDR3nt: TGCGCCAGCAGCCGGGGATGGGGCACAGATACGCAGTATTTT; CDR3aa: CASSRGWGTDTQYF
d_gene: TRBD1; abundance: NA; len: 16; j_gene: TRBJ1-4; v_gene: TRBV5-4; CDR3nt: TGTGCCAGCAGCGTTGAACACCGGGACAGGGGGCCCAAACTGTTTTTT; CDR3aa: CASSVEHRDRGPKLFF
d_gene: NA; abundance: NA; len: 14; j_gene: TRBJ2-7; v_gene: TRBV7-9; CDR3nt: TGTGCCAGCAGCTTACTATCGGCATCCTACGAGCAGTACTTC; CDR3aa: CASSLLSASYEQYF
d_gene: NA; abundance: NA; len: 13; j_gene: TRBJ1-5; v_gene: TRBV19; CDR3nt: TGTGCTAGTATGACTATCGGTGGTCAGCCCCAGCATTTT; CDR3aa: CASMTIGGQPQHF
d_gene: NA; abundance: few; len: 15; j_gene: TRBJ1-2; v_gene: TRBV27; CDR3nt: TGTGCCAGCAGTCAGACAGGTGGGGATCCCTATGGCTACACCTTC; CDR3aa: CASSQTGGDPYGYTF
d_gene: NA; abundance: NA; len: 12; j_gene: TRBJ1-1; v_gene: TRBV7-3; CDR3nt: TGTGCCAGCGTCGGGTCACAAGAAGAAGCTTTCTTT; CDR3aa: CASVGSQEEAFF
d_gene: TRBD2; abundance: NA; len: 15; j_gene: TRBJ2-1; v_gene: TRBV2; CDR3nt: TGTGCCAGCAGTGAGCGGGGGGGCATCTACAATGAGCAGTTCTTC; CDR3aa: CASSERGGIYNEQFF